This T cell receptor beta chain was identified in a study of T-cell reconstitution after alpha-beta-depleted transplantation in children. This clonotype showed up many times. It was with unique molecular identifiers that the TCRbeta library was prepared. MiXCR, applied by TCRdb to the PCR reads, yields one record per CDR3 protein. The data show 150,000 to 250,000 distinct CDR3 sequences, roughly 15% seen once. The input for sequencing was PBMCs from the stem cell graft donor, taken from the stem cell graft. The source is a human donor who donated a stem cell graft to a child with acute lymphoblastic leukemia.

CDR3 residues: CASSLSRGMETEAFF. CDR3 nucleotides: TGTGCCAGCAGTTTGTCCAGAGGAATGGAGACTGAAGCTTTCTTT. The rearrangement links TRBV12-3 or TRBV12-4 to TRBJ1-1; no definite D call. This CDR3 spans 15 amino acids. Trimming cost V 3 bases and J 5 bases, with 16 bases left between them.